What follows is one TCR beta chain and its context. The sample is drawn from a study of shared clonotypes between healthy human individuals. The junction had 8 bases not matched to a gene; V was cut back by 0 bases and J by 5 bases. This CDR3 has 15 amino acids. The germline CDR1 and CDR2 sequences are SGHRS and YFSETQ. Assay: immunoSEQ multiplex PCR; the TCRdb copy retains only in-frame clones and omits some. The data show fewer than 1.6 million clones, just under 99% seen once. The chain couples TRBV5-1 to TRBJ2-7, with 7 bases that match TRBD1. The sequence was obtained from a man in his thirties or forties in good health. Sequencing used naive CD4+ T cells sorted from blood. Subset described: CD45RA+ positively selected. CDR3 in amino acids: CASSLGQGPEDEQYF. The DNA for the CDR3 is TGCGCCAGCAGCTTGGGACAGGGTCCTGAGGACGAGCAGTACTTC. Based on the CDR3 plus reference TRBV5-1 and TRBJ2-7, the full variable domain is KAGVTQTPRYLIKTRGQQVTLSCSPISGHRSVSWYQQTPGQGLQFLFEYFSETQRNKGNFPGRFSGRQFSNSRSEMNVSTLELGDSALYLCASSLGQGPEDEQYFGPGTRLTVT.